Each of the 19 T cell receptor beta chains below was sequenced from the same sample in a study of blood T cell repertoires in COVID-19. Method: immunoSEQ multiplex PCR; TCRdb's copy keeps in-frame clones and lacks some. The sample contains some 65,000 clones, about 92% of which appear only once. The specimen was peripheral blood. The receptors were gathered from a man between 60 and 75 years old with acute or convalescent COVID-19.

V usage is TRBV7-9 and J usage is TRBJ2-1; D may be TRBD2 (5 bases). Germline V gene lookup returns CDR1 SEHNR and CDR2 FQNEAQ (reference sequence). CDR3 length equals 15 residues. Trimming cost V 1 base and J 7 bases, with 14 bases left between them. The CDR3 reads CASSLGRMAANEQFF. CDR3 nucleotides: TGTGCCAGCAGCTTAGGGAGGATGGCGGCTAATGAGCAGTTCTTC.

The chain has TRBV19 and TRBJ1-5; possible D gene TRBD1, 5 bases. The germline gives CDR1 LNHDA, CDR2 SQIVND (reference sequence). The V end lost 6 bases, the J end lost 0 bases, and 9 bases lay between the germline ends. This CDR3 spans 14 amino acids. The CDR3 spells CASSRQTSNQPQHF. DNA of the CDR3: TGTGCCAGTAGCCGACAGACTAGCAATCAGCCCCAGCATTTT.

The chain joins TRBV10-2 to TRBJ2-3; D is perhaps TRBD1 (5 bases). The germline V gene has CDR1 WSHSY and CDR2 SAAADI. This CDR3 contains 15 residues. V gave up 4 bases and J gave up 1 base, with 12 bases separating them. In DNA form, the CDR3 reads TGCGCCAGCAGTGGGGTGGGGCTGGGCACAGATACGCAGTATTTT. Residues: CASSGVGLGTDTQYF.

This sequence joins TRBV9 and TRBJ2-5; D may be TRBD1 (6 bases). This CDR3 spans 14 amino acids. V was clipped by 0 bases and J by 4 bases, with 10 bases between them. The germline gives CDR1 SGDLS, CDR2 YYNGEE. Here the CDR3 reads CASSVEQGRETQYF. In DNA form, the CDR3 reads TGTGCCAGCAGCGTAGAGCAGGGGAGAGAGACCCAGTACTTC.

The chain joins TRBV11-2 to TRBJ1-1; D may be TRBD1 (5 bases). The CDR3 has 14 residues. V was cut by 5 bases and J by 7 bases, with 17 bases left in between. Looked up from germline, CDR1 is SGHAT and CDR2 is FQNNGV. The CDR3 loop is CASSPPAGRSEAFF. Written as DNA, the CDR3 is TGTGCCAGCAGCCCGCCGGCGGGGCGTAGTGAAGCTTTCTTT. Combining the CDR3 with reference TRBV11-2 and TRBJ1-1 gives the whole variable domain EAGVAQSPRYKIIEKRQSVAFWCNPISGHATLYWYQQILGQGPKLLIQFQNNGVVDDSQLPKDRFSAERLKGVDSTLKIQPAKLEDSAVYLCASSPPAGRSEAFFGQGTRLTVV.

The chain is built from TRBV6-6 and TRBJ1-1; TRBD1 agrees at 7 bases. The CDR3 loop spans 13 amino acids. Germline V gene sequence: CDR1 MNHNY, CDR2 SVGAGI (reference sequence). The ends lost 6 bases at V and 1 base at J; junction bases unmatched: 2. The CDR3 DNA sequence: TGTGCCAGCAGAAGGACAGGGAACACTGAAGCTTTCTTT. Residues: CASRRTGNTEAFF.

This clone was seen more than once but under ten times. The J gene is TRBJ1-1, the V gene TRBV28; tentative D call: TRBD1 (5 bases). The CDR3 consists of 17 residues. Germline CDR1 reads MDHEN; CDR2 reads SYDVKM. The ends were cut back, 3 bases at V and 0 bases at J, with 17 bases in the middle. The CDR3 region has the DNA TGTGCCAGCAGTTTTAAGGGGCCCAGAAGCATGAACACTGAAGCTTTCTTT. Its translation is CASSFKGPRSMNTEAFF.

The chain has TRBV4-2 and TRBJ2-1, with TRBD2 as a possible D gene (5 bases). Germline V gene lookup returns CDR1 LGHNA and CDR2 YNFKEQ. This CDR3 comprises 14 residues. Trimming left V 0 bases short and J 5 bases short, with 8 bases between. The CDR3 region is CASSQDPGDNEQFF. The DNA for the CDR3 is TGTGCCAGCAGCCAAGATCCCGGGGACAATGAGCAGTTCTTC.

The chain couples TRBV30 to TRBJ1-1; tentatively, D is TRBD1 (6 bases). V was cut by 4 bases and J by 5 bases, with 14 bases left in between. Germline V CDR1 and CDR2: GTSNPN, SVGIG (reference sequence). The CDR3 runs to 13 residues. In DNA form, the CDR3 reads TGTGCCTGGAACCTACAGGGTCGGACTGAAGCTTTCTTT. It codes for CAWNLQGRTEAFF. Combining the CDR3 with reference TRBV30 and TRBJ1-1 gives the whole variable domain SQTIHQWPATLVQPVGSPLSLECTVEGTSNPNLYWYRQAAGRGLQLLFYSVGIGQISSEVPQNLSASRPQDRQFILSSKKLLLSDSGFYLCAWNLQGRTEAFFGQGTRLTVV.

V is TRBV11-3 and J is TRBJ1-2, with 8 bases lining up with TRBD1. Germline lookup yields CDR1 SGHNT and CDR2 YENEEA. Trimming cost V 2 bases and J 9 bases; bases outside gene matches: 5. The CDR3 contains 13 residues. CDR3 DNA: TGTGCCAGCAGCTTACAGGGGGCGGGATGCTACACCTTC. As protein: CASSLQGAGCYTF.

The V call is TRBV7-9, the J call TRBJ1-1; D uncertain. Trimming took 5 bases from V and 6 from J, leaving 13 bases between them. The CDR3 is 13 amino acids. Germline-derived CDR1 and CDR2 are SEHNR and FQNEAQ (reference sequence). CDR3 sequence: CASSPLPGSEAFF. For the CDR3, the DNA is TGTGCCAGCAGCCCCCTTCCCGGTTCTGAAGCTTTCTTT. The whole variable domain, remainder taken from reference TRBV7-9 and TRBJ1-1, is DTGVSQNPRHKITKRGQNVTFRCDPISEHNRLYWYRQTLGQGPEFLTYFQNEAQLEKSRLLSDRFSAERPKGSFSTLEIQRTEQGDSAMYLCASSPLPGSEAFFGQGTRLTVV.

This chain joins TRBV9 and TRBJ2-7, with TRBD2 identical over 7 bases. This CDR3 is built from 15 residues. Germline V gives CDR1 SGDLS, CDR2 YYNGEE. V dropped 0 bases and J dropped 6; count of bases not matched to a gene: 9. This chain's CDR3 is CASSVAVRGVGEQYF. DNA for the CDR3: TGTGCCAGCAGCGTAGCAGTCCGGGGGGTGGGCGAGCAGTACTTC.

The chain links TRBV6-6 to TRBJ2-1; 9 positions match TRBD2. This CDR3 is built from 14 residues. CDR1 is MNHNY, CDR2 SVGAGI, per germline (reference sequence). V shed 6 bases and J 7 bases; nucleotides not matched to a gene: 7. The DNA of the CDR3 is TGTGCCAGCAGCCGCTTGCGGGAGGGGAATGAGCAGTTCTTC. This codes for CASSRLREGNEQFF.

The chain couples TRBV30 to TRBJ2-6; the match to TRBD1 covers 12 bases. Per the germline V gene, CDR1 is GTSNPN and CDR2 is SVGIG (reference sequence). V shed 3 bases and J 3 bases; nucleotides not matched to a gene: 12. The CDR3 consists of 19 residues. The CDR3 DNA reads TGTGCCTGGAGAGACCCAGCCGGGACAGGGGGCCGTGGGGCCAACGTCCTGACTTTC. Protein: CAWRDPAGTGGRGANVLTF.

The V gene is TRBV10-3, the J gene TRBJ1-2; TRBD1 matches 7 bases. CDR1 is ENHRY and CDR2 is SYGVKD in the germline V gene. The CDR3 runs to 15 residues. Trimming cost V 3 bases and J 3 bases; bases outside gene matches: 7. The CDR3 DNA follows: TGTGCCATCAGTGACCTCGAGGGACAGTACTATGGCTACACCTTC. Translated, it gives CAISDLEGQYYGYTF.

The CDR3 DNA follows: TGTGCCAGCAGTGATGGGCGAACATTCATGAACACTGAAGCTTTCTTT. Residues: CASSDGRTFMNTEAFF. V is TRBV6-1 and J is TRBJ1-1, with D uncertain. The V end lost 3 bases, the J end lost 0 bases, and 14 bases lay between the germline ends. Germline assignment: CDR1 MNHNS and CDR2 SASEGT. The CDR3 spans 16 residues.

J is TRBJ2-1 and V is TRBV5-3; 7 positions agree with TRBD1. TRBV5-3 is labeled an ORF, and its function is uncertain. CDR3 length equals 12 residues. V trimming: 2 bases; J trimming: 7 bases; junction bases outside the gene matches: 0. CDR3 nucleotide sequence: TGTGCCAGAAGCTTACAGGGGAATGAGCAGTTCTTC. This encodes CARSLQGNEQFF.

This sequence joins TRBV4-1 and TRBJ1-5; no reliable D call. Trimming shortened V by 1 base and J by 10 bases, and 17 bases separated the two germline ends. Germline lookup yields CDR1 MGHRA and CDR2 YSYEKL. This CDR3 contains 15 residues. This CDR3 reads CASSQGLQDSSPQHF. The CDR3, as DNA: TGCGCCAGCAGCCAAGGCTTGCAGGATAGTTCTCCCCAGCATTTT.

This chain joins TRBV19 and TRBJ1-5; TRBD1 aligns across 9 bases. There are 14 residues in the CDR3. Germline assignment: CDR1 LNHDA and CDR2 SQIVND (reference sequence). V trimming: 5 bases; J trimming: 4 bases; junction bases outside the gene matches: 3. The CDR3 DNA sequence: TGTGCCAGTAGTGAGACAGGGGGAAATCAGCCCCAGCATTTT. Its protein is CASSETGGNQPQHF.